A selection of T cell receptor beta chains follows, all from one sample in a study of glioma-infiltrating T cells after dendritic cell vaccination. The data were produced by immunoSEQ multiplex PCR, yet TCRdb's version contains in-frame clones alone and is incomplete. The sample contains 75,000 to 100,000 clones, about 79% of which appear only once. The sample consisted of blood, taken before dendritic cell vaccination. The receptors derive from a human donor with glioblastoma. Each CDR3 is given with its conserved first and last residue. D genes are given only for firm matches. A clone size is listed for some rows: how often the clone was seen (once, few, many), or a class if it is expanded.

TRBD1	TRBV5-1	.	TRBJ2-2	CASSFNGQGATGELFF	TGCGCCAGCAGCTTTAACGGACAGGGGGCTACCGGGGAGCTGTTTTTT
TRBD1	TRBV9	once	TRBJ2-2	CASRQGQISGELFF	TGTGCCAGCAGACAGGGGCAGATATCCGGGGAGCTGTTTTTT
TRBD1	TRBV19	few	TRBJ1-1	CASSIPGQEVTEAFF	TGTGCCAGTAGTATCCCGGGACAGGAAGTGACTGAAGCTTTCTTT
.	TRBV10-2	few	TRBJ1-1	CASIGVGEAFF	TGCGCCAGCATTGGAGTGGGTGAAGCTTTCTTT
TRBD1	TRBV18	.	TRBJ2-7	CASSLGTGVVYEQYF	TGTGCCAGCTCACTCGGGACAGGGGTGGTCTACGAGCAGTACTTC
TRBD1	TRBV30	.	TRBJ1-2	CAWQTGWNWGYTF	TGTGCCTGGCAGACAGGGTGGAACTGGGGCTACACCTTC
.	TRBV10-3	.	TRBJ1-1	CAIRGQNPNTEAFF	TGTGCCATCAGAGGACAGAATCCGAACACTGAAGCTTTCTTT
TRBD1	TRBV6-1	.	TRBJ1-2	CASSEAGGQGNYGYTF	TGTGCCAGCAGTGAAGCAGGCGGACAGGGAAACTATGGCTACACCTTC
.	TRBV7-8	.	TRBJ1-2	CASSRGGTYGYTF	TGTGCCAGCAGCCGAGGCGGCACCTATGGCTACACCTTC
.	TRBV11-2	.	TRBJ2-5	CASSLVAQQETQYF	TGTGCCAGCAGCTTAGTGGCCCAGCAAGAGACCCAGTACTTC
TRBD1	TRBV19	.	TRBJ1-3	CASRRQGSVEHGNTIYF	TGTGCCAGTAGGAGACAGGGTTCGGTAGAACACGGAAACACCATATATTTT
TRBD1	TRBV5-1	once	TRBJ1-2	CASRGWTGPYGYTF	TGCGCCAGCAGAGGATGGACAGGCCCCTATGGCTACACCTTC
.	TRBV2	.	TRBJ1-5	CASSSFVREPQHF	TGTGCCAGCAGTAGTTTTGTGAGGGAGCCCCAGCATTTT
TRBD1	TRBV5-1	.	TRBJ1-1	CASSSGLLQGQGSNTEAFF	TGCGCCAGCAGCTCCGGATTACTCCAGGGACAGGGATCAAACACTGAAGCTTTCTTT